This T cell receptor (beta chain) was observed in a study of T cells in Graves' hyperthyroidism and ophthalmopathy. Across the whole study: Peripheral blood was collected at initial diagnosis, before any treatment. Study outcomes and limitations: A 13 V-J model separated ophthalmopathy from stable hyperthyroidism. Most clonotypes that expanded in the thyroid above 0.001 also showed up in blood.

Amplified TCR beta CDR3 regions derived from RNA transcripts. First-round RT-PCR of the TCR CDR3 relied on the HTBI primer set. MiXCR, run by TCRdb on the multiplex PCR reads, gives a single entry per CDR3 protein. The data hold about 590,000 distinct CDR3 sequences, with 14% observed a single time. This clonotype was observed many times. Its antigen is not known. The CDR3 totals 21 residues. V shed 5 bases, J shed 4 bases, and the junction held 23 bases outside the gene matches. Germline CDR1 is SNHLY and CDR2 is FYNNEI. The specimen sequenced was blood. This clonotype originated in a young woman with Graves' ophthalmopathy. The V gene is TRBV2, the J gene TRBJ2-1; TRBD1 matches at 10 bases. The DNA of the CDR3 is TGTGCCAGCAGTCCCGGGACAGGGGATGAGTGGACGGAGCGCCTGTACAATGAGCAGTTCTTC. Translating gives CASSPGTGDEWTERLYNEQFF.